This is a list of T cell receptor beta chains from one sample in a study of cytomegalovirus exposure and HLA in healthy donors. Clones were read by immunoSEQ multiplex PCR, and TCRdb kept only the in-frame ones, dropping some. The profile shows about 150,000 clones, 80% to 90% of them singletons. The sequenced material came from PBMCs. These receptors were obtained from a woman younger than 45 in good health and CMV-seronegative. Both conserved end residues are part of each CDR3. D genes are given only for firm matches. The size field is filled for only some rows; it gives once, few, many or a size class.

j_call,clone_size,cdr3_length,d_call,v_call,cdr3_nt,cdr3_aa
TRBJ1-2,NA,10,NA,TRBV28,TGTGCCATCTTTAACTATGGCTACACCTTC,CAIFNYGYTF
TRBJ1-5,NA,15,TRBD1,TRBV19,TGTGCCAGTAGTCTAGGGGGCCGGAGCAATCAGCCCCAGCATTTT,CASSLGGRSNQPQHF
TRBJ1-6,NA,17,NA,TRBV11-2,TGTGCCAGCAGCTTAGATGTGTGGAGGGCTGATAATTCACCCCTCCACTTT,CASSLDVWRADNSPLHF
TRBJ1-4,few,14,TRBD1,TRBV25-1,TGTGCCAGCAGTGCGGGGACAGGCGGTGAAAAACTGTTTTTT,CASSAGTGGEKLFF
TRBJ2-1,NA,16,NA,TRBV7-7,TGTGCTAGCAGTCCGGTTGATGCGGGCTCCTACAATGAGCAGTTCTTC,CASSPVDAGSYNEQFF
TRBJ2-1,NA,14,TRBD1,TRBV9,TGTGCCAGCAGCCCTGACAGGGTCCACAATGAGCAGTTCTTC,CASSPDRVHNEQFF
TRBJ1-5,few,15,TRBD1,TRBV27,TGTGCCAGCAGGCCGGGACAGGGGGCCTGGCAGCCCCAGCATTTT,CASRPGQGAWQPQHF
TRBJ1-2,once,14,NA,TRBV6-5,TGTGCCAGCAGTTACTCTGGGACTCTCTATGGCTACACCTTC,CASSYSGTLYGYTF
TRBJ1-5,many,14,TRBD1,TRBV6-5,TGTGCCAGCAGTTATCAGGGGGCAAGTCAGCCCCAGCATTTT,CASSYQGASQPQHF
TRBJ1-6,NA,13,TRBD1,TRBV30,TGTGCCGGGGGACAGGGGATGAATTCACCCCTCCACTTT,CAGGQGMNSPLHF
TRBJ2-1,NA,14,NA,TRBV5-1,TGCGCCAGCAGCTTAGCGGACTCCTACAATGAGCAGTTCTTC,CASSLADSYNEQFF
TRBJ1-2,NA,14,NA,TRBV6-5,TGTGCCAGCAGTTACTCATACAGGGACTATGGCTACACCTTC,CASSYSYRDYGYTF
TRBJ2-1,NA,15,NA,TRBV4-1,TGCGCCAGCAGCCAAGTGCTGACACCCTACAATGAGCAGTTCTTC,CASSQVLTPYNEQFF
TRBJ1-5,NA,15,NA,TRBV6-5,TGTGCCAGCAGTAGGACCCGGGGGGCCAATCAGCCCCAGCATTTT,CASSRTRGANQPQHF
TRBJ2-3,NA,15,TRBD2,TRBV9,TGTGCCAGCAGCGGGACTAGCGGTGCCCTAGATACGCAGTATTTT,CASSGTSGALDTQYF
TRBJ2-1,NA,14,TRBD1,TRBV29-1,TGCAGCGTTGCTGGGACAGGGCCCTTCGGGGAGCAGTTCTTC,CSVAGTGPFGEQFF
TRBJ1-2,NA,13,NA,TRBV7-9,TGTGCCAGCAGCTTACAAACAGACTATGGCTACACCTTC,CASSLQTDYGYTF
TRBJ2-3,NA,17,TRBD2,TRBV4-3,TGCGCCAGCAGCCAAGTTGGACTAGCGGGTTACACAGATACGCAGTATTTT,CASSQVGLAGYTDTQYF
TRBJ1-1,NA,11,TRBD1,TRBV11-2,TGTGCCAGCAGCGACGGGACAGGGGCTTTCTTT,CASSDGTGAFF
TRBJ2-1,NA,15,NA,TRBV5-1,TGCGCCAGCAGCTTTGGGGGCAGGGGATTGACTGAGCAGTTCTTC,CASSFGGRGLTEQFF
TRBJ2-1,NA,15,NA,TRBV28,TGTGCCAGCAGTTTCGGCAGGGGAACCTACAATGAGCAGTTCTTC,CASSFGRGTYNEQFF
TRBJ2-7,NA,13,NA,TRBV11-2,TGTGCCAGCAGCCCACACGTCCCCCACGAGCAGTACTTC,CASSPHVPHEQYF
TRBJ1-1,NA,14,TRBD1,TRBV10-3,TGTGCCACTAGCTCCGGACAGGGGCCCACTGAAGCTTTCTTT,CATSSGQGPTEAFF
TRBJ2-4,NA,16,TRBD1,TRBV7-9,TGTGCCAGCAGCCGGGACAGCAGGCAAGCCAAAAACATTCAGTACTTC,CASSRDSRQAKNIQYF
TRBJ2-7,NA,13,NA,TRBV19,TGTGCCAGTAGTATGCAGGCAGGGTACGAGCAGTACTTC,CASSMQAGYEQYF
TRBJ2-5,NA,16,NA,TRBV21-1,TGTGCCAGCAGCAAAGTCCAGCGGGAGGGCCCAGAGACCCAGTACTTC,CASSKVQREGPETQYF
TRBJ1-2,NA,16,TRBD1,TRBV5-1,TGCGCCAGCAGCTTGGCGAGGGACAGGGGGCTTTCGGGCTACACCTTC,CASSLARDRGLSGYTF